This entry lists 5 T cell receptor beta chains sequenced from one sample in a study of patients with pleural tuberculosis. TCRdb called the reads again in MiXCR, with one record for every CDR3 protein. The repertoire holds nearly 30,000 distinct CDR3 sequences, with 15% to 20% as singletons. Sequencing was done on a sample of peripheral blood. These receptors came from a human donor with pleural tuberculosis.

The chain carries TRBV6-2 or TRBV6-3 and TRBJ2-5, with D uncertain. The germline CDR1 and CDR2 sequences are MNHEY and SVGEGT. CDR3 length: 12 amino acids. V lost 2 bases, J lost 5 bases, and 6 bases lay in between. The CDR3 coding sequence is TGTGCCAGCAGTTACGTGAGGGAGACCCAGTACTTC. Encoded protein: CASSYVRETQYF.

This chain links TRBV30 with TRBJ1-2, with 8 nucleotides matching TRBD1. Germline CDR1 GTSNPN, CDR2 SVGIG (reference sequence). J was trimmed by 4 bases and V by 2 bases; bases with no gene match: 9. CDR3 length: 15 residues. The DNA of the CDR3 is TGTGCCTGGAGTCCTGCAGGGGGCGCTGGCTATGGCTACACCTTC. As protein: CAWSPAGGAGYGYTF.

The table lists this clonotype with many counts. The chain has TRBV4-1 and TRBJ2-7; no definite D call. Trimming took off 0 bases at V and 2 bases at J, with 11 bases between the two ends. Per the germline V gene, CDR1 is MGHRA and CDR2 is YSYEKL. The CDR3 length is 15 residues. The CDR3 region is CASSQDIAEPYEQYF. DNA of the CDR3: TGCGCCAGCAGCCAAGATATCGCGGAACCCTACGAGCAGTACTTC.

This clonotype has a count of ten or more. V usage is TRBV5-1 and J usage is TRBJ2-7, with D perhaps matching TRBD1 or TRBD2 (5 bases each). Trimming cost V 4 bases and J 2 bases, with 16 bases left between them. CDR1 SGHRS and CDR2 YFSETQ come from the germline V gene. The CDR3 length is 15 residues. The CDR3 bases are TGCGCCAGCAGCCGCGCCGGGACGGGGACCTACGAGCAGTACTTC. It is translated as CASSRAGTGTYEQYF. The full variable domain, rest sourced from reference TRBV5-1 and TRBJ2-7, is KAGVTQTPRYLIKTRGQQVTLSCSPISGHRSVSWYQQTPGQGLQFLFEYFSETQRNKGNFPGRFSGRQFSNSRSEMNVSTLELGDSALYLCASSRAGTGTYEQYFGPGTRLTVT.

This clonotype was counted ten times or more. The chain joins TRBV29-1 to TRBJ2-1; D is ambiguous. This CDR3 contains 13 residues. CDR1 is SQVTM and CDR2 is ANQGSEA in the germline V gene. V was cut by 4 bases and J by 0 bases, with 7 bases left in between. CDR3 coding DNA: TGCAGCGTTGGAACGAGCTCCTACAATGAGCAGTTCTTC. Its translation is CSVGTSSYNEQFF.